This T cell receptor (beta chain) came from a study of tumor-infiltrating lymphocytes in oesophageal squamous cell carcinoma. A single record per CDR3 protein comes from TCRdb applying MiXCR to the PCR reads. The sample records about 20,000 distinct CDR3 sequences, roughly two fifths being singletons. CDR3 size: 15 residues. V lost 5 bases, J lost 7 bases, and 18 bases lay in between. Germline CDR1 LNHDA, CDR2 SQIVND (reference sequence). V usage is TRBV19 and J usage is TRBJ1-5, with D maybe TRBD1 (6 bases). The TCR sequence derives from a male donor with esophageal squamous cell carcinoma. Sample: normal esophageal tissue next to the tumor. DNA for the CDR3: TGTGCCAGTAGTTCGGCTTGGGGGCGGGAACAGCCCCAGCATTTT. Translated, it gives CASSSAWGREQPQHF. Drawing the rest from reference TRBV19 and TRBJ1-5, the complete variable domain is DGGITQSPKYLFRKEGQNVTLSCEQNLNHDAMYWYRQDPGQGLRLIYYSQIVNDFQKGDIAEGYSVSREKKESFPLTVTSAQKNPTAFYLCASSSAWGREQPQHFGDGTRLSIL.